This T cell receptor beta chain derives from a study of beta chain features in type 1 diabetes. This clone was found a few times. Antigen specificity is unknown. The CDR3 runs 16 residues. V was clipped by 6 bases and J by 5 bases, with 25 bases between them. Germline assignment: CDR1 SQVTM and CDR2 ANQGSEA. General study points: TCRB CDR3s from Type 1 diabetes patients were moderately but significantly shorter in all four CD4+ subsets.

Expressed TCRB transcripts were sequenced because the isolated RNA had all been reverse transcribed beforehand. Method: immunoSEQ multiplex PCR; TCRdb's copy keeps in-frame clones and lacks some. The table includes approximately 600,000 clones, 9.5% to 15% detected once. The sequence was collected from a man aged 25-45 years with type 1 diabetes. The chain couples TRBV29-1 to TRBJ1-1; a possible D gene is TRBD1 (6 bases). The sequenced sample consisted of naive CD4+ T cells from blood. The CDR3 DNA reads TGCAGCGTAGGTAGACCGCCAGGACAGAAAGGAACTGAAGCTTTCTTT. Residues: CSVGRPPGQKGTEAFF.